This entry is about one T cell receptor beta chain. This clone was picked up a small number of times. What antigen it recognizes has not been identified. The input lacks base qualities; no much larger clone sits a single base away. These data belong to a study of beta chain features in type 1 diabetes listed by TCRdb under 2018. As for the study more broadly: No differences in mean age, gender distribution, total cell number or subset yield were found between patients and healthy donors. A total of about 110 million sorted cells were examined across all samples, and the number of cells per subset was strongly correlated with RNA yield. Whereas all 28 donors provided naive and central memory subsets, regulatory and stem cell-like memory subsets were isolated from just 8 patients and roughly eight healthy donors. The study compared TCRB repertoires of sorted circulating CD4+ T cell subsets between recently diagnosed type 1 diabetes patients and matched healthy donors.

The entire amount of isolated RNA was reverse transcribed using the High Capacity cDNA Reverse Transcription Kit, so the sequenced TCRB transcripts were expressed ones. Naive, central memory and regulatory T cell samples underwent deep immunoSEQ sequencing, averaging about 3.3 million total reads per sample. Sorted cells were lysed in RLT buffer, and RNA was extracted using DNase-treated RNeasy Micro or Mini kits according to cell number. To prevent cross-contamination, every cell subset was processed on its own, while patient and healthy donor samples were processed together. The immunoSEQ multiplex PCR was used to amplify TCRB sequences from cDNA, generating 87-bp fragments that spanned the CDR3 region. The amplicons were sequenced using the Illumina HiSeq platform. The authors' pipeline ran thus. Synthetic template baselines were used to correct PCR bias computationally, reads within Hamming distance 2 were collapsed together, and singletons that could not be merged were discarded. By aligning reads against IMGT, V, D and J genes, CDR3 length, and insertions or deletions at six rearrangement sites were assigned. Clonotype counts were normalized to sorted cell number within each subset before computing true diversity and Gini coefficients with the tcR R package. The overlap coefficient, calculated on TCRB nucleotide sequences, was used to measure repertoire sharing. Out-of-frame TCRB sequences from naive cells were analyzed to stand in for the pre-selection repertoire. Drawn from immuneACCESS, this table holds only the in-frame rearrangements with V and J called that TCRdb kept. Clones are partly lost; checked studies trace under half to an unresolved V gene and leave the rest unexplained. V, J and clone size are taken as reported in that table, and D and trimming were inferred from the DNA itself. For this sample there are more than 300,000 clones; roughly 12% appear just once. The ten largest clones represent about 0.01% of the sample.

Clipping removes 5 bases from V and 6 bases from J, with 13 as the unmatched junction base count. Counted from cysteine to phenylalanine, this CDR3 has 16 amino acids. Of all the DNA, just the CDR3 is kept, 48 bases in frame from base 1. The CDR1 and CDR2 encoded by the germline V gene (reference sequence) are LNHDA and SQIVND. General findings and caveats noted by the study authors: PCR may preferentially amplify shorter templates, but because patient and control samples were amplified and corrected together, any resulting skew would affect both groups equally. Type 1 diabetes patients showed a moderate but significant shortening of TCRB CDR3 length in all four CD4+ subsets. Sequencing cDNA rather than genomic DNA could over-represent highly expressing activated cells, although activation and CD3 levels did not differ between groups. The naive, central memory and regulatory TCRB repertoires appeared to resemble one another more closely among patients than among healthy donors. Patients with type 1 diabetes made fewer insertions and deleted more nucleotides at VDJ recombination sites, implying thymic rearrangement abnormalities. Because small numbers of individuals were included in the HLA sub-analyses, any influence of HLA type on TCRB rearrangement was left unresolved.

From each donor, a single peripheral blood sample of about 120 mL on average was drawn into heparinised tubes. Naive, central memory, regulatory and stem cell-like memory CD4+ T cells were sorted on a BD FACSAria II using a panel including CD45RO, CCR7, CD25, CD127, CD95 and CD27. Purity was above 95% for every sorted population. PBMCs were isolated immediately by Lymphoprep density gradient centrifugation and stained directly without culture. So that batch effects would be minimized, each experiment stained and sorted samples in pairs, pairing one healthy donor with one patient. Recombination joined TRBV19 with TRBJ2-1, with 7 middle bases fitting TRBD1. The sequenced sample consisted of naive CD4+ T cells from blood. The cell subset or site label here, explained by the study, means: true naive CD4+ T cells. The source of this sequence is a woman between 18 and 30 years old with type 1 diabetes. CDR3 loop: CASSSSLRSGGNEQFF. The nucleotide sequence is given as TGTGCCAGTAGTTCCTCCCTGCGGTCAGGGGGCAATGAGCAGTTCTTC.